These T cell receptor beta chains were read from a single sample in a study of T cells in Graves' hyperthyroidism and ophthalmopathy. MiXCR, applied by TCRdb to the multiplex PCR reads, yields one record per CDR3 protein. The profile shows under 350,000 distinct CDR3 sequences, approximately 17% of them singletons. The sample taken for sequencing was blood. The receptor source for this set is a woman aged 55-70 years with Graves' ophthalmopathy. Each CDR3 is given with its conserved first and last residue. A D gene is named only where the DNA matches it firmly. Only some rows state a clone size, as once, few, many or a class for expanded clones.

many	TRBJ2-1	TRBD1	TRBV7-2	CASSLRLAGQGNNEQFF	TGTGCCAGCAGCTTACGGCTTGCGGGACAGGGGAACAATGAGCAGTTCTTC
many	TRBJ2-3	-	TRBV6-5	CASSYSVSTDTQYF	TGTGCCAGCAGTTACTCAGTTAGCACAGATACGCAGTATTTT
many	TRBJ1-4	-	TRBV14	CASSPSGTINEKLFF	TGTGCCAGCAGCCCATCAGGGACCATTAATGAAAAACTGTTTTTT
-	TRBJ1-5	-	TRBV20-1	CSARDQGVGNQPQHF	TGCAGTGCTAGAGATCAGGGAGTTGGGAATCAGCCCCAGCATTTT
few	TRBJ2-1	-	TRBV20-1	CSADSLSSYNEQFF	TGCAGTGCTGACAGCCTGAGCTCCTACAATGAGCAGTTCTTC
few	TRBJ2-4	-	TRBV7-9	CASSSDWADIQYF	TGTGCCAGCAGCTCAGACTGGGCGGACATTCAGTACTTC
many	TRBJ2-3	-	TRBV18	CASRRQGGTDTQYF	TGTGCCAGCCGACGACAGGGAGGAACAGATACGCAGTATTTT
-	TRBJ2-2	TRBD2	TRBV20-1	CSASLTSGTNTGELFF	TGCAGTGCTAGTTTGACTAGCGGGACCAACACCGGGGAGCTGTTTTTT
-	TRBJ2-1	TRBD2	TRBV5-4	CASSLTSGSFAYNEQFF	TGTGCCAGCAGCTTGACTAGCGGGAGCTTCGCCTACAATGAGCAGTTCTTC
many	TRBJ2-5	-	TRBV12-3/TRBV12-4	CASSFLLAKETQYF	TGTGCCAGCAGTTTTCTTCTGGCAAAAGAGACCCAGTACTTC
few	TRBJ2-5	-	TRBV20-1	CSAFNSGTGYQETQYF	TGCAGTGCTTTTAACTCCGGGACTGGATACCAAGAGACCCAGTACTTC
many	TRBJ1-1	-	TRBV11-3	CASSLSGSVNTEAFF	TGTGCCAGCAGCTTAAGTGGTTCGGTGAACACTGAAGCTTTCTTT
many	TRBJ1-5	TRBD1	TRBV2	CASRRTGGDQPQHF	TGTGCCAGCAGACGGACAGGGGGGGATCAGCCCCAGCATTTT
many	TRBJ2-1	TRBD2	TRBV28	CASSSGTSSYNEQFF	TGTGCCAGCAGTTCGGGGACTAGCAGCTACAATGAGCAGTTCTTC
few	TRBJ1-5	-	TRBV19	CASSSQANVPPQHF	TGTGCCAGTAGCTCGCAGGCGAATGTTCCGCCCCAGCATTTT
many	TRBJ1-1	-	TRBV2	CASTVEGNTEAFF	TGTGCCAGCACGGTTGAGGGGAACACTGAAGCTTTCTTT
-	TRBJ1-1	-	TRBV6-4	CASSDPSLEVNTEAFF	TGTGCCAGCAGTGACCCTTCCCTGGAGGTGAACACTGAAGCTTTCTTT
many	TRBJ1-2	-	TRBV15	CATSRDRDSLYGYTF	TGTGCCACCAGCAGAGATCGGGACTCTCTTTATGGCTACACCTTC
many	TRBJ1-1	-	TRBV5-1	CASSPLTVNTEAFF	TGCGCCAGCAGCCCGTTGACAGTGAACACTGAAGCTTTCTTT
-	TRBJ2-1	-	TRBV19	CASSIGVHEQFF	TGTGCCAGTAGTATAGGGGTACATGAGCAGTTCTTC
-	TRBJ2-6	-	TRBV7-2	CASSPAAALVANVLTF	TGTGCCAGCAGCCCAGCAGCGGCTCTGGTGGCCAACGTCCTGACTTTC
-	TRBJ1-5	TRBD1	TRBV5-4	CASSKQGAEQPQHF	TGTGCCAGCAGCAAGCAGGGGGCTGAACAGCCCCAGCATTTT
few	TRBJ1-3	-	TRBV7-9	CASSQAGNTIYF	TGTGCCAGCAGCCAGGCGGGAAACACCATATATTTT
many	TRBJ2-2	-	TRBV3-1	CASSQSGGELFF	TGTGCCAGCAGCCAATCCGGCGGGGAGCTGTTTTTT
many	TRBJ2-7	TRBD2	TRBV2	CASTGGTAYEQYF	TGTGCCAGCACCGGGGGGACGGCCTACGAGCAGTACTTC
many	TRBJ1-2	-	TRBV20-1	CSASASGGNRGYTF	TGCAGTGCTAGTGCTTCGGGGGGCAATCGTGGCTACACCTTC
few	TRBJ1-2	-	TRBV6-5	CASSYSRNSPYGYTF	TGTGCCAGCAGTTACTCGCGGAATTCTCCCTATGGCTACACCTTC
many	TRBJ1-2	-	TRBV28	CASSLREYRYTF	TGTGCCAGCAGTTTACGGGAATATCGCTACACCTTC
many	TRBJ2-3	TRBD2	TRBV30	CAWSTSSGFTDTQYF	TGTGCCTGGAGTACGTCTAGCGGGTTCACAGATACGCAGTATTTT
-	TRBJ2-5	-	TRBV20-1	CSAFTQGETQYF	TGCAGTGCCTTTACCCAGGGGGAGACCCAGTACTTC
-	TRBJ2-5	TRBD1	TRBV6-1	CASSESGTGMGDQYF	TGTGCCAGCAGTGAGTCAGGGACAGGGATGGGTGACCAGTACTTC
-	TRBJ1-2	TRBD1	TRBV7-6	CASSSDRAWGYTF	TGTGCCAGCAGCTCGGACAGGGCTTGGGGCTACACCTTC
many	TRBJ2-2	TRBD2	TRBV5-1	CASSMTSGGGGELFF	TGCGCCAGCAGTATGACTAGCGGAGGCGGCGGGGAGCTGTTTTTT
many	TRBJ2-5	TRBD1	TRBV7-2	CASSLWDRGQETQYF	TGTGCCAGCAGCTTATGGGACAGGGGCCAAGAGACCCAGTACTTC
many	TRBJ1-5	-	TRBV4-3	CASSPGRYQPQHF	TGCGCCAGCAGCCCCGGGCGTTATCAGCCCCAGCATTTT
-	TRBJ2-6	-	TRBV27	CASSKGRTGANVLTF	TGTGCCAGCAGCAAAGGGAGGACTGGGGCCAACGTCCTGACTTTC
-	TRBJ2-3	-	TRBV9	CASSVVPGTDTQYF	TGTGCCAGCAGCGTAGTTCCAGGGACAGATACGCAGTATTTT
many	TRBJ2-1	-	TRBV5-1	CASSFSRHAANEQFF	TGCGCCAGCAGCTTCAGCCGTCACGCAGCCAATGAGCAGTTCTTC